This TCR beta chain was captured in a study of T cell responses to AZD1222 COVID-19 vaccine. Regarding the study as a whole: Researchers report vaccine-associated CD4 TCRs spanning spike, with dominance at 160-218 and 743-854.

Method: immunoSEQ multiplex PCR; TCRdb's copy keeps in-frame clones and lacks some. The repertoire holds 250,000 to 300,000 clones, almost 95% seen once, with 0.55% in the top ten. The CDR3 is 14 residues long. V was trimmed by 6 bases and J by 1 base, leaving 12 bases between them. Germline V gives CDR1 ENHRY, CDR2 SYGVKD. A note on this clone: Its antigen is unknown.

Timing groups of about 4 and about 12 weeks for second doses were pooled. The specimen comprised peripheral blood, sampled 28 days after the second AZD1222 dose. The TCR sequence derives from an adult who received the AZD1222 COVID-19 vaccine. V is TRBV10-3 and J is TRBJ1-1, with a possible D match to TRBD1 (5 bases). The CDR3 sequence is CAISQGRTNTEAFF. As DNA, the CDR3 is TGTGCCATCAGCCAGGGACGGACGAACACTGAAGCTTTCTTT.